This entry lists 31 T cell receptor beta chains sequenced from one sample in a study of cytomegalovirus exposure and HLA in healthy donors. It was with 60 Vbeta and 13 Jbeta primers that the PCR ran. TCRdb's table, derived via immunoSEQ multiplex PCR, lists solely in-frame clones and lacks some. The sample includes 60,000 to 90,000 clones, 75% to 85% of them seen just once. The sequenced sample consisted of PBMCs. These receptor sequences come from a man aged 70 or older in good health and CMV-seropositive.

This clone was recorded a few times. The chain joins TRBV5-1 to TRBJ2-3; 7 positions match TRBD2. V lost 4 bases, J lost 5 bases, and 10 bases stayed unmatched. The CDR3 is 15 residues long. Germline CDR1 reads SGHRS; CDR2 reads YFSETQ. Written as DNA, the CDR3 is TGCGCCAGCAGCCATGGGGCGGGAGTGGGAGATACGCAGTATTTT. Translating it yields CASSHGAGVGDTQYF.

The chain combines TRBV28 with TRBJ2-1, with 10 bases that match TRBD2. V lost 3 bases to trimming and J lost 8 bases; unmatched junction nucleotides: 10. CDR3 length: 16 amino acids. Germline V lookup: CDR1 MDHEN, CDR2 SYDVKM. For the CDR3, the DNA is TGTGCCAGCAGTTTCTTGGAGCTAGCGGGAGACTATGAGCAGTTCTTC. Translation: CASSFLELAGDYEQFF.

The chain joins TRBV6-1 to TRBJ1-2; 7 nucleotides line up with TRBD1. Losses at the gene ends were 1 base for V and 5 bases for J; bases not matched to a gene: 4. This CDR3 is 14 amino acids long. In germline, CDR1 is MNHNS, CDR2 SASEGT. CDR3 sequence (DNA): TGTGCCAGCAGTGAAGTACAGGGGCTTTATGGCTACACCTTC. It translates to CASSEVQGLYGYTF.

A word on this clone: Its ends do not fully match the called genes, so a read error is possible. The gene calls are TRBV4-1 and TRBJ2-5, with 12 bases fitting TRBD1. This CDR3 has 17 residues. Germline V gene sequence: CDR1 MGHRA, CDR2 YSYEKL. CDR3 in amino acids: CTSSQGVGQGASETQYF. The CDR3 DNA sequence: TGCACCAGCAGCCAAGGGGTGGGACAGGGGGCTTCAGAGACCCAGTACTTC.

The chain uses TRBV27 and TRBJ2-7; TRBD2 matches at 12 bases. V dropped 4 bases and J dropped 9; count of bases not matched to a gene: 4. Germline V gene sequence: CDR1 MNHEY, CDR2 SMNVEV (reference sequence). The CDR3 runs to 13 residues. The CDR3 DNA is TGTGCCAGCAGTTCCTGGACTAGCGGGACGCAGTACTTC. Translated, it gives CASSSWTSGTQYF.

This clone was observed a few times. V is TRBV2 and J is TRBJ2-2, with 8 bases that match TRBD1. The CDR3 is made up of 15 amino acids. With V trimmed by 2 bases and J by 4 bases, 3 bases remained unmatched. CDR1 SNHLY and CDR2 FYNNEI come from the germline V gene. The CDR3 is CASSEQGALTGELFF. The CDR3 DNA reads TGTGCCAGCAGTGAACAGGGGGCGCTCACCGGGGAGCTGTTTTTT.

V usage is TRBV7-9 and J usage is TRBJ2-5; tentatively, D is TRBD2 (6 bases). The CDR3 extends over 13 amino acids. V was shortened by 7 bases and J by 5 bases, with 14 bases between the two germline ends. CDR1 is SEHNR and CDR2 is FQNEAQ in the germline V gene (reference sequence). The CDR3 reads CASKPAGRETQYF. DNA for the CDR3: TGTGCCAGCAAACCCGCAGGGAGGGAGACCCAGTACTTC.

This rearrangement joins TRBV19 to TRBJ1-2; 11 nucleotides align to TRBD1. Germline CDR1 and CDR2: LNHDA and SQIVND (reference sequence). The CDR3 spans 20 residues. The trim removed 4 bases at V and 4 bases at J, leaving 20 bases unmatched. The CDR3 reads CASSTSGTGGFSYSGYGYTF. In DNA form, the CDR3 reads TGTGCCAGTAGTACGTCCGGGACAGGGGGATTTTCCTACTCGGGCTATGGCTACACCTTC.

The chain has TRBV10-1 and TRBJ2-5; 7 positions agree with TRBD2. Near its end, the DNA agrees better with TRBJ2-7, so the J call may be wrong. The CDR3 length is 13 residues. Per germline, CDR1 WNHNN and CDR2 SYGVQD (reference sequence). The CDR3 region has the DNA TGCGCCAGCAGTCCCGGACTAGTCTCCGAGCAGTACTTC. Translating it yields CASSPGLVSEQYF.

Here the CDR3 reads CASSRAGGEQFF. In DNA form, the CDR3 reads TGTGCCAGCAGCCGAGCGGGAGGCGAGCAGTTCTTC. The J gene is TRBJ2-1, the V gene TRBV14, with TRBD2 matching over 9 bases. V lost 4 bases to trimming and J lost 10 bases; unmatched junction nucleotides: 2. CDR3 size: 12 residues. Germline CDR1 SGHDN, CDR2 FVKESK. Supplemented by reference TRBV14 and TRBJ2-1, the full variable domain reads EAGVTQFPSHSVIEKGQTVTLRCDPISGHDNLYWYRRVMGKEIKFLLHFVKESKQDESGMPNNRFLAERTGGTYSTLKVQPAELEDSGVYFCASSRAGGEQFFGPGTRLTVL.

This rearrangement joins TRBV7-2 to TRBJ1-2; TRBD1 matches 7 bases. The CDR3 consists of 15 residues. Germline trimming cut 3 bases from V and 4 bases from J; bases unmatched to any gene: 8. The germline V gene has CDR1 SGHTA and CDR2 FQGNSA. The CDR3 here is CASSFLDRDGYGYTF. CDR3 in DNA: TGTGCCAGCAGCTTCCTAGACAGGGACGGCTATGGCTACACCTTC.

V usage is TRBV18 and J usage is TRBJ2-7, with 7 bases identical to TRBD2. V was pared by 0 bases and J by 5 bases, with 7 bases of the junction left unmatched. Germline V lookup: CDR1 KGHSH, CDR2 LQKENI. CDR3 length: 15 amino acids. The CDR3 spells CASSPPGRGVNEQYF. For the CDR3, the DNA is TGTGCCAGCTCACCACCTGGACGGGGGGTCAACGAGCAGTACTTC.

This clone was found once. The J gene is TRBJ2-5, the V gene TRBV9; D remains ambiguous. Trimming removed 0 bases from V and 1 base from J, with 7 bases in between. The CDR3 has 14 residues. The germline gives CDR1 SGDLS, CDR2 YYNGEE. The CDR3 loop is CASSVAPSQETQYF. CDR3 bases: TGTGCCAGCAGCGTAGCCCCGTCCCAAGAGACCCAGTACTTC.

V usage is TRBV6-5 and J usage is TRBJ2-2; 9 bases are a match to TRBD2. CDR3 length equals 14 residues. CDR1 and CDR2 from the germline V gene are MNHEY and SVGAGI. The junction had 5 bases not matched to a gene; V was cut back by 7 bases and J by 5 bases. This CDR3 is CASTPSGATGELFF. CDR3 sequence (DNA): TGTGCCAGCACTCCTAGCGGGGCTACCGGGGAGCTGTTTTTT.

V and J are TRBV2 and TRBJ2-7; D unclear. Trimming stripped 4 bases from V and 3 bases from J, with 10 bases between. The CDR3 has 13 amino acids. The germline V gene encodes CDR1 SNHLY and CDR2 FYNNEI. The CDR3 here is CASSVNFNYEQYF. Written as DNA, the CDR3 is TGTGCCAGCAGTGTGAACTTCAACTACGAGCAGTACTTC. Full variable domain (missing parts from reference TRBV2 and TRBJ2-7): EPEVTQTPSHQVTQMGQEVILRCVPISNHLYFYWYRQILGQKVEFLVSFYNNEISEKSEIFDDQFSVERPDGSNFTLKIRSTKLEDSAMYFCASSVNFNYEQYFGPGTRLTVT.

This clone was seen a single time. The chain is built from TRBV7-9 and TRBJ2-2; TRBD2 matches at 8 bases. Germline trimming cut 2 bases from V and 1 base from J; bases unmatched to any gene: 3. This CDR3 has 16 residues. Germline-derived CDR1 and CDR2 are SEHNR and FQNEAQ (reference sequence). CDR3: CASSLRLAGNTGELFF. CDR3 sequence (DNA): TGTGCCAGCAGCTTACGGCTAGCGGGGAACACCGGGGAGCTGTTTTTT.

This clone turned up a few times. The rearrangement uses TRBV28 and TRBJ2-3, with TRBD2 matching over 14 bases. The V gene end was trimmed by 3 bases and the J gene end by 5 bases; junction bases not matched to a gene: 1. Germline-derived CDR1 and CDR2 are MDHEN and SYDVKM. The CDR3 spans 15 residues. CDR3 in amino acids: CASSLGLAGEDTQYF. The DNA for the CDR3 is TGTGCCAGCAGTTTGGGACTAGCGGGAGAAGATACGCAGTATTTT.

V usage is TRBV12-5 and J usage is TRBJ1-1; D unresolved. The CDR3 is 14 residues long. Trimming removed 2 bases at V and 1 base at J, with 8 bases between. Per germline, CDR1 LGHNT and CDR2 FRNRAP. This CDR3 is CASGLFRENTEAFF. Here the CDR3 DNA reads TGTGCTAGTGGTTTGTTTCGGGAGAACACTGAAGCTTTCTTT.

V gene TRBV5-1 combines with J gene TRBJ1-2; 10 bases are shared with TRBD1. The V and J ends lost 4 bases and 2 bases, in that order; junction bases with no gene match: 8. The CDR3 has 16 amino acids. Germline V gene sequence: CDR1 SGHRS, CDR2 YFSETQ. CDR3 residues: CASSQLGTGVNYGYTF. CDR3 sequence (DNA): TGCGCCAGCAGCCAGCTCGGGACAGGGGTAAACTATGGCTACACCTTC.

The CDR3 protein is CASSLYGQSRDEQYF. Written as DNA, the CDR3 is TGTGCCAGCAGTTTATACGGACAGTCTAGGGACGAGCAGTACTTC. The V gene is TRBV27, the J gene TRBJ2-7; D is possibly TRBD1 (6 bases). Deletions cut 1 base from V and 5 bases from J, with 15 bases between. This CDR3 has 15 amino acids. Germline V gene data show CDR1 as MNHEY and CDR2 as SMNVEV (reference sequence).

V usage is TRBV28 and J usage is TRBJ1-2, with D perhaps TRBD1 (6 bases). Germline CDR1 and CDR2: MDHEN and SYDVKM. The germline V and J ends were trimmed by 3 bases and 13 bases, with 15 bases remaining between them. The CDR3 has 12 residues. The CDR3 spells CASSFPGALSTF. The DNA of the CDR3 is TGTGCCAGCAGTTTTCCAGGGGCCCTCAGCACCTTC.

The rearrangement uses TRBV7-3 and TRBJ2-7, with 8 nucleotides matching TRBD1. Germline CDR1 and CDR2: SGHTA and FQGTGA. The CDR3 contains 14 residues. V trimming: 5 bases; J trimming: 2 bases; junction bases outside the gene matches: 5. CDR3 in amino acids: CASSPTQGAYEQYF. In DNA, the CDR3 is TGTGCCAGCAGCCCAACACAGGGGGCCTACGAGCAGTACTTC.

The table lists this clone with a count of one. This sequence joins TRBV7-6 and TRBJ2-2, with TRBD2 matching 11 bases. Per germline, CDR1 SGHVS and CDR2 FNYEAQ. The CDR3 is made up of 17 amino acids. V trimming: 6 bases; J trimming: 0 bases; junction bases outside the gene matches: 6. The CDR3 DNA reads TGTGCCAGCAGGACTACTAGCGGGGGAGCGAACACCGGGGAGCTGTTTTTT. Translated, it gives CASRTTSGGANTGELFF.

The chain is built from TRBV23-1 and TRBJ2-2, with D perhaps matching TRBD1 (6 bases). TRBV23-1 is treated as an ORF (open reading frame) with a function not yet certain. The germline V and J ends were trimmed by 6 bases and 0 bases, with 14 bases remaining between them. The CDR3 sequence is 16 residues long. CDR3 sequence reads: CASSLRDTSNTGELFF. CDR3 DNA sequence: TGCGCCAGCAGCCTGAGGGACACCTCGAACACCGGGGAGCTGTTTTTT.

The genes are TRBV30 and TRBJ2-2; D may be TRBD2 (6 bases). Germline V gene data show CDR1 as GTSNPN and CDR2 as SVGIG (reference sequence). The CDR3 totals 13 residues. The V end lost 5 bases, the J end lost 4 bases, and 11 bases lay between the germline ends. In nucleotides, the CDR3 is TGTGCCTGGTCCGGGAGTCTCACCGGGGAGCTGTTTTTT. Its translation: CAWSGSLTGELFF.

The sample holds one count of this clone. The chain carries TRBV5-1 and TRBJ1-2; 8 nucleotides line up with TRBD1. The CDR3 has 13 amino acids. The germline V gene encodes CDR1 SGHRS and CDR2 YFSETQ. V was pared by 3 bases and J by 6 bases, with 4 bases of the junction left unmatched. The DNA of the CDR3 is TGCGCCAGCAGCTCCGGACAGGGAGATGGCTACACCTTC. Its protein product is CASSSGQGDGYTF.

The rearrangement uses TRBV27 and TRBJ2-7; 7 nucleotides agree with TRBD1. This CDR3 comprises 14 residues. CDR1 is MNHEY and CDR2 is SMNVEV in the germline V gene (reference sequence). The V and J ends lost 5 bases and 6 bases, in that order; junction bases with no gene match: 10. Written as DNA, the CDR3 is TGTGCCAGCAGTCCGATCCCAAAGGGGGCCGAGCAGTACTTC. Protein product: CASSPIPKGAEQYF.

Comment on this clone: The sample contains more than one DNA sequence encoding this CDR3. The chain combines TRBV2 with TRBJ1-2; 7 bases are shared with TRBD1. This CDR3 contains 13 residues. Germline V gene data show CDR1 as SNHLY and CDR2 as FYNNEI. Trimming took 5 bases from V and 3 from J; bases not matched to a gene: 3. CDR3 DNA sequence: TGTGCCAGCAGTCCCGGGACAGACTATGGCTACACCTTC. This encodes CASSPGTDYGYTF.

The gene calls are TRBV21-1 and TRBJ2-5; TRBD1 is the table's D call and was not checked against the DNA. TRBV21-1 is flagged as a pseudogene. CDR3 length equals 14 residues. CDR3 in amino acids: CASRTGTDEETQYF. DNA of the CDR3: TGTGCCAGCAGAACCGGGACAGACGAAGAGACCCAGTACTTC.

This clone was counted only a few times. The chain has TRBV19 and TRBJ1-1; tentatively, D is TRBD1 (5 bases). Germline lookup yields CDR1 LNHDA and CDR2 SQIVND (reference sequence). This CDR3 comprises 14 residues. V lost 5 bases, J lost 4 bases, and 14 bases lay in between. The CDR3: CASSFSGGVTEAFF. The DNA for the CDR3 is TGTGCCAGTAGTTTCTCCGGGGGAGTCACTGAAGCTTTCTTT.

The V gene is TRBV2, the J gene TRBJ1-5; weak D call: TRBD1 (6 bases). Germline CDR1 SNHLY, CDR2 FYNNEI. V was shortened by 6 bases and J by 0 bases, with 9 bases between the two germline ends. The CDR3 is made up of 14 amino acids. The CDR3 reads CASRDSLSNQPQHF. The CDR3 DNA follows: TGTGCCAGCAGGGACAGTCTTAGCAATCAGCCCCAGCATTTT.